This is a list of T cell receptor beta chains from one sample in a study of CD8 T cells in ankylosing spondylitis. MiXCR was run by TCRdb on the 5' RACE reads, yielding one entry per CDR3 protein. The table lists 200,000 to 250,000 distinct CDR3 sequences, roughly a tenth of them singletons. Sequences were obtained from blood, either unsorted or a sorted T cell fraction (not recorded which). Source of these receptors: a male donor with ankylosing spondylitis or in good health (not recorded which). CDR3s include the opening cysteine and the closing phenylalanine or tryptophan. D genes are given only for firm matches. The size of a clone is reported for some rows only, either as once, few or many, or as a class for expanded clones.

CDR3 protein,CDR3 DNA,J gene,D gene,clone size,V gene
CASRRGLYSYEQYF,TGTGCCAGCAGGAGAGGACTATACTCCTACGAGCAGTACTTC,TRBJ2-7,-,few,TRBV6-1
CASSLRWSASGNTGELFF,TGTGCCAGCAGCTTAAGGTGGTCGGCTAGCGGGAACACCGGGGAGCTGTTTTTT,TRBJ2-2,TRBD2,many,TRBV11-2
CASTETLQETQYF,TGCGCCAGCACAGAAACTTTACAAGAGACCCAGTACTTC,TRBJ2-5,-,many,TRBV5-1
CASSRLGGHQETQYF,TGTGCCAGCAGCCGCCTCGGCGGGCACCAAGAGACCCAGTACTTC,TRBJ2-5,-,many,TRBV3-1
CACVIEYNEQFF,TGTGCCTGTGTGATCGAGTACAATGAGCAGTTCTTC,TRBJ2-1,-,many,TRBV30
CASSPPGGSGNTIYF,TGTGCCAGCAGTCCCCCGGGGGGCTCTGGAAACACCATATATTTT,TRBJ1-3,-,many,TRBV6-1
CASSRTSGGYTGELFF,TGCGCCAGCAGCAGGACTAGCGGGGGGTACACCGGGGAGCTGTTTTTT,TRBJ2-2,TRBD2,many,TRBV5-1
CSSGLLNQPQHF,TGCAGCAGCGGGCTGCTCAATCAGCCCCAGCATTTT,TRBJ1-5,-,many,TRBV20-1
CSARPGAEYYGYTF,TGCAGTGCTAGACCGGGGGCGGAGTACTATGGCTACACCTTC,TRBJ1-2,-,many,TRBV20-1
CASSYVATDTQYF,TGTGCCAGCAGCTATGTAGCCACAGATACGCAGTATTTT,TRBJ2-3,-,few,TRBV7-2
CASSLGLASRADTQYF,TGTGCCAGCAGCTTAGGACTAGCGTCCAGGGCAGATACGCAGTATTTT,TRBJ2-3,TRBD2,many,TRBV13
CASSYRGGGYEQYF,TGTGCCAGCAGCTATCGGGGCGGAGGCTACGAGCAGTACTTC,TRBJ2-7,-,few,TRBV7-2
CSASGSNTEAFF,TGCAGTGCTAGTGGGTCAAACACTGAAGCTTTCTTT,TRBJ1-1,-,many,TRBV20-1
CASSLQGSGRGANVLTF,TGTGCCAGCAGCTTACAGGGGTCGGGGCGTGGGGCCAACGTCCTGACTTTC,TRBJ2-6,-,few,TRBV7-6
CASSLGIAGDEQFF,TGTGCCAGCAGCTTAGGAATAGCCGGGGATGAGCAGTTCTTC,TRBJ2-1,-,many,TRBV7-2
CSARDRAETQYF,TGCAGTGCTAGAGACAGGGCAGAGACCCAGTACTTC,TRBJ2-5,-,many,TRBV20-1
CATSRDSGTGGNQPQHF,TGTGCCACCAGCAGAGATTCTGGGACAGGGGGGAATCAGCCCCAGCATTTT,TRBJ1-5,TRBD1,many,TRBV15
CSTTQGALVNTEAFF,TGCAGCACGACTCAGGGGGCTTTGGTGAACACTGAAGCTTTCTTT,TRBJ1-1,TRBD1,many,TRBV29-1
CSAMLPGLTDTQYF,TGCAGTGCTATGCTCCCGGGACTTACAGATACGCAGTATTTT,TRBJ2-3,-,many,TRBV20-1
CASSQSVASSYNEQFF,TGTGCCAGCAGCCAATCGGTTGCGAGCTCCTACAATGAGCAGTTCTTC,TRBJ2-1,-,many,TRBV3-1
CSAHRGRADTQYF,TGCAGTGCTCACAGGGGGCGCGCAGATACGCAGTATTTT,TRBJ2-3,TRBD1,many,TRBV20-1
CASSLDGTGGSEQFF,TGTGCCAGCAGCTTAGACGGGACAGGGGGCAGTGAGCAGTTCTTC,TRBJ2-1,TRBD1,-,TRBV11-3
CASSFGKPRGNTEAFF,TGTGCCAGCAGCTTTGGGAAGCCCAGGGGGAACACTGAAGCTTTCTTT,TRBJ1-1,-,many,TRBV7-7
CASSLEGRTDTQYF,TGCGCCAGCAGCTTGGAGGGTCGCACAGATACGCAGTATTTT,TRBJ2-3,-,many,TRBV5-1
CASSGDGLVTQYF,TGCGCCAGCAGCGGGGACGGGTTGGTGACCCAGTACTTC,TRBJ2-5,-,-,TRBV5-1
CASSSQSSDTQYF,TGTGCCAGCAGCTCACAGTCATCAGATACGCAGTATTTT,TRBJ2-3,-,many,TRBV7-2
CASSESRGGGYTF,TGTGCCAGCAGTGAAAGCAGGGGTGGTGGCTACACCTTC,TRBJ1-2,-,-,TRBV6-1
CASSLDQRSYEQYF,TGTGCCAGCAGCTTAGATCAAAGATCCTACGAGCAGTACTTC,TRBJ2-7,-,many,TRBV11-2
CASSSWEGSVQETQYF,TGTGCCAGCAGCTCATGGGAGGGGTCGGTGCAAGAGACCCAGTACTTC,TRBJ2-5,TRBD2,-,TRBV7-9
CASSLGPSPDTQYF,TGTGCCAGCAGCTTAGGCCCCTCCCCAGATACGCAGTATTTT,TRBJ2-3,-,-,TRBV7-2
CASSLRVGETQYF,TGCGCCAGCAGCTTGCGTGTGGGGGAGACCCAGTACTTC,TRBJ2-5,-,many,TRBV5-1
CASSGHRGQQFF,TGTGCCAGCAGCGGGCACAGGGGCCAGCAGTTCTTC,TRBJ2-1,TRBD1,many,TRBV9
CASSPPSVVYNEQFF,TGTGCCAGCAGTCCACCTAGCGTGGTCTACAATGAGCAGTTCTTC,TRBJ2-1,-,-,TRBV6-2/TRBV6-3
CASSSEGQGKTEAFF,TGCGCCAGCAGCAGCGAGGGACAGGGAAAAACTGAAGCTTTCTTT,TRBJ1-1,TRBD1,-,TRBV5-1
CSAPPAGALNTGELFF,TGCAGTGCTCCACCAGCGGGGGCCCTAAACACCGGGGAGCTGTTTTTT,TRBJ2-2,TRBD2,many,TRBV20-1
CAWSEENREGQPQHF,TGTGCCTGGAGTGAGGAGAACAGGGAGGGACAGCCCCAGCATTTT,TRBJ1-5,-,-,TRBV30
CASSSADRGLDTGELFF,TGTGCCAGCAGCTCCGCTGACAGGGGGCTGGACACCGGGGAGCTGTTTTTT,TRBJ2-2,TRBD1,many,TRBV11-2
CASSVVPGSYEQYF,TGTGCCAGCAGCGTAGTTCCAGGGTCCTACGAGCAGTACTTC,TRBJ2-7,-,many,TRBV9
CATSRGGVGKETQYF,TGTGCCACCAGCAGAGGAGGGGTGGGAAAAGAGACCCAGTACTTC,TRBJ2-5,-,many,TRBV15
CASSLSSGDGDQPQHF,TGCGCCAGCAGCTTGTCGTCTGGGGATGGAGATCAGCCCCAGCATTTT,TRBJ1-5,-,many,TRBV5-1
CASSYEDNEQYF,TGTGCCAGCAGTTACGAGGATAACGAGCAGTACTTC,TRBJ2-7,-,many,TRBV6-2/TRBV6-3
CSASPKGHLDYGYTF,TGCAGTGCTAGCCCCAAGGGCCATTTAGACTATGGCTACACCTTC,TRBJ1-2,-,many,TRBV20-1
CSAAMGTSGRYEQYF,TGCAGTGCAGCCATGGGGACTAGCGGTCGTTACGAGCAGTACTTC,TRBJ2-7,TRBD2,many,TRBV20-1
CSAAGQADTEAFF,TGCAGTGCCGCGGGCCAGGCCGACACTGAAGCTTTCTTT,TRBJ1-1,-,many,TRBV20-1
CASRTAGRSYNEQFF,TGTGCCAGCAGAACAGCGGGGCGATCCTACAATGAGCAGTTCTTC,TRBJ2-1,TRBD2,many,TRBV12-3/TRBV12-4
CASSTDRAGENEKLFF,TGTGCCAGCAGTACCGACAGGGCGGGGGAGAATGAAAAACTGTTTTTT,TRBJ1-4,TRBD1,many,TRBV12-3/TRBV12-4
CASSSRGTEAFF,TGTGCCAGCAGTTCTCGGGGCACTGAAGCTTTCTTT,TRBJ1-1,-,many,TRBV25-1
CASSFGNSYNEQFF,TGTGCCAGCAGCTTTGGTAATAGCTACAATGAGCAGTTCTTC,TRBJ2-1,-,many,TRBV7-9
CSARGQSSYEQYF,TGCAGTGCTAGGGGACAGTCCTCCTACGAGCAGTACTTC,TRBJ2-7,TRBD1,few,TRBV20-1